This T cell receptor (beta chain) originates from a study of breast tumors, draining lymph nodes, adjacent tissues. Study-wide findings and caveats: The data were judged consistent with most tumor T cells coming from lymph node and expanding in tumor. Tumors had less TCR diversity than lymph nodes, more than nontumor tissue. Tumor T cell lymph node origin was a supported hypothesis, not proven.

As for this clonotype: Its specificity is unknown.

MiXCR, run by TCRdb on the multiplex PCR reads, gives a single entry per CDR3 protein. The data hold over 100,000 distinct CDR3 sequences, with 20% to 25% observed a single time. Samples came from axillary lymph nodes draining the breast cancer. Specimen: axillary lymph node tissue. The TCR was taken from a female donor with breast cancer. Some clones in this sample may be carry-over from other donors' samples.

CDR3 in DNA: TGTGCCAGTAGTACTAATGTTGTACAGGCTAGCAATCAGCCCCAGCATTTT. Translated, it gives CASSTNVVQASNQPQHF. The V gene is TRBV19, the J gene TRBJ1-5; possible D gene TRBD1, 5 bases. This CDR3 has 17 amino acids. The V gene lost 4 bases and the J gene lost 0 bases, with 16 bases spanning the gap. Germline V CDR1 and CDR2: LNHDA, SQIVND (reference sequence).